This T cell receptor beta chain was identified during a study of blood T cells in healthy people across ages (dated by TCRdb to about 2015). General notes on the study: In model experiments, template switching captured roughly one uniquely barcoded TCR beta cDNA molecule for every two T cells. Age-related changes in TCR beta repertoire diversity were measured in the study by deep sequencing normalized with unique cDNA molecular identifiers. The study analyzed two additional independent replicas of 1 million unique cDNA reads from the same blood draw for two donors, one aged 18 to 30 and one aged 80 or older. Donors were grouped into four age groups: young (average about 15 years), middle-aged (approximately 41), aged (roughly 62) and long-lived (approximately 75). To avoid experimental bias, donors of different ages were distributed randomly across sequencing lanes. The study at large found these results: Compared with the aged group, the long-lived group had more naive CD4+ T cells, fewer expanded clones and increased TCR diversity, suggesting age selection. Donor CMV infection status was unknown, potentially confounding age-related changes in expanded clonotypes. Estimates of total diversity based on one million sequenced T cells were regarded as lower bounds and as underestimates. Observed TCR beta diversity per million T cells fell roughly linearly with age, and a significant reduction was already apparent by age around 39. A strong correlation was found between observed TCR beta diversity and the percentage of naive T cells measured by flow cytometry. Since profiling was done on bulk unsorted PBMCs, naive and antigen-experienced compartments could not be conclusively compared.

The receptor library was made with 5' RACE. TCRdb lists the instrument as Illumina HiSeq 2500. A second PCR of about 6 to 12 cycles was run with a J-beta primer mix and a sample-barcoded 5' primer. A unique molecular identifier was introduced onto each TCR beta cDNA molecule by a template-switch 5' adaptor carrying 12 random nucleotides. At least 3 million CDR3-containing paired-end reads were obtained from each sample. First-strand cDNA was synthesized from all RNA with the Mint cDNA synthesis kit, primed by a TRBC-specific oligonucleotide. All cDNA was treated with uracil-DNA glycosylase and then went through a first 18-cycle PCR with the universal primers M1SS and BC2_uni_R. The authors' pipeline ran thus. For normalization, 1 million high-quality reads were randomly selected from each sample, with every read carrying a distinct molecular identifier. Reads sharing molecular identifiers were discarded rather than binned into consensus sequences. MiTCR, with a Q25 quality threshold and the strictest error-elimination algorithm, was used for CDR3 identification, clonotype clustering and error correction. A nonparametric unseen species model with Euler transformation was used to estimate a lower bound on total TCR beta diversity. TCRdb applied fastp at Q25 and MiXCR to the public reads, then kept only in-frame beta chains. Identical CDR3 protein sequences are pooled into one entry, listed with their most common genes and DNA. The V and J calls, along with clone size, are taken from TCRdb and not from the paper's own processing. The sample table holds 600,000 or so distinct CDR3 sequences, of which approximately 30% were seen once. The ten biggest clones cover around a sixth of the sample.

This clonotype was counted many times. The clone's antigen remains unknown. The record has no base qualities; no much larger clone is one base away. The donors were 40 or so Caucasian individuals from Russia, aged 6 to 90 years, who were systemically healthy. Each donor gave approximately 9.3 milliliters of peripheral blood, collected into EDTA-treated Vacutainer tubes. Ficoll-Paque density-gradient centrifugation was used to isolate PBMCs, with at least 7 million per sample. Trizol reagent was used to extract total RNA from the PBMCs, yielding at least 5 micrograms per sample. For every donor, an aliquot of PBMCs went through flow cytometry to measure the percentages of naive CD45RAhigh/CD27high T cells. This receptor was obtained from a woman aged 80 or over in good health. The sequencing sample was made of blood.

The CDR3 protein is CSARGPGTVWTEAFF. The DNA sequence is given as TGCAGTGCTAGAGGGCCCGGGACGGTTTGGACTGAAGCTTTCTTT. This sequence uses TRBV20-1 and TRBJ1-1; TRBD1 is a possible D gene, resting on 5 matching bases. Cut back by 1 base and 5 bases, the V and J ends lie 17 bases apart. The CDR3 starts with the cysteine, ends with the phenylalanine, and has 15 residues. Solely the CDR3 DNA is kept, with 45 bases framed from the first base. In the germline V gene (reference sequence), CDR1 corresponds to DFQATT and CDR2 to SNEGSKA.